Shown below are 24 T cell receptor beta chains from a single sample sequenced in a study of blood T cell repertoires in COVID-19. Only in-frame clones appear in the TCRdb table, and some are missing; sequencing was by immunoSEQ multiplex PCR. The table records about 280,000 clones, approximately 90% of them present only once. Sequenced sample: PBMCs or T cells enriched from blood (not recorded which). Receptor source: a woman in her 40s who had recovered from COVID-19.

The V gene is TRBV19, the J gene TRBJ2-3; D gene uncertain. V was clipped by 4 bases and J by 4 bases, with 12 bases between them. CDR1 is LNHDA, CDR2 SQIVND, per germline (reference sequence). The CDR3 consists of 14 residues. CDR3 amino acids: CASSTSQTADTQYF. The CDR3, as DNA: TGTGCCAGTAGTACCTCTCAAACGGCAGATACGCAGTATTTT.

The chain couples TRBV29-1 to TRBJ2-7; TRBD2 aligns across 7 bases. The CDR3 spans 15 residues. In germline, CDR1 is SQVTM, CDR2 ANQGSEA. The ends lost 3 bases at V and 9 bases at J; junction bases unmatched: 17. The CDR3 nucleotides are TGCAGCGTTGAGCATTCGAGAGCGGGGAGCCTAGGGCAGTACTTC. It specifies CSVEHSRAGSLGQYF.

The chain couples TRBV6-1 to TRBJ1-6, with TRBD1 matching over 7 bases. The CDR3 totals 16 residues. In germline, CDR1 is MNHNS, CDR2 SASEGT. V shed 3 bases and J 10 bases; nucleotides not matched to a gene: 12. The CDR3: CASSEDVRGSWSPLHF. In DNA, the CDR3 is TGTGCCAGCAGTGAGGACGTCAGGGGGTCTTGGTCACCCCTCCACTTT.

The count of this clone is one. This chain connects TRBV7-2 to TRBJ2-1; D may be TRBD2 (6 bases). V was cut by 9 bases and J by 6 bases, with 15 bases left in between. This CDR3 spans 13 amino acids. Germline CDR1 reads SGHTA; CDR2 reads FQGNSA. This chain's CDR3 is CASNRDFPNEQFF. CDR3 DNA: TGTGCCAGTAACCGGGACTTTCCCAATGAGCAGTTCTTC.

This chain joins TRBV11-2 and TRBJ2-3; D not resolved. Germline V gene lookup returns CDR1 SGHAT and CDR2 FQNNGV. The V end was cut by 5 bases, the J end by 3 bases, with 12 bases between. This CDR3 is 14 amino acids long. CDR3 coding DNA: TGTGCCAGCAGCCCTCTAGGATGGACAGATACGCAGTATTTT. Translating gives CASSPLGWTDTQYF.

The V gene is TRBV3-1 (or the pseudogene TRBV3-2), the J gene TRBJ2-7; TRBD2 agrees at 11 bases. Trimming at V came to 0 bases and at J to 3 bases, leaving 13 bases not matched to a gene. Germline V lookup: CDR1 LGHDT, CDR2 YNNKEL (reference sequence). The CDR3 length is 19 residues. In DNA form, the CDR3 reads TGTGCCAGCAGCCAAGATAGGACTAGCGGGTCCCCCGTCTTCTACGAGCAGTACTTC. Translated, it gives CASSQDRTSGSPVFYEQYF.

J is TRBJ2-7 and V is TRBV7-2, with TRBD2 as a possible D gene (5 bases). This CDR3 is built from 15 residues. The germline gives CDR1 SGHTA, CDR2 FQGNSA. The V gene lost 0 bases and the J gene lost 2 bases, with 11 bases spanning the gap. CDR3 protein: CASSLASSATYEQYF. As DNA, the CDR3 is TGTGCCAGCAGCTTAGCGAGTAGCGCGACCTACGAGCAGTACTTC.

J is TRBJ2-3 and V is TRBV5-1; a possible D gene is TRBD2 (5 bases). Trimming cost V 0 bases and J 4 bases, with 15 bases left between them. CDR3 length: 16 residues. Germline assignment: CDR1 SGHRS and CDR2 YFSETQ. CDR3 amino acids: CASSLALPGVSDTQYF. The CDR3 coding sequence is TGCGCCAGCAGCTTGGCCCTCCCCGGGGTCTCAGATACGCAGTATTTT.

The chain has TRBV19 and TRBJ2-3, with 8 bases lining up with TRBD1. Germline CDR1 is LNHDA and CDR2 is SQIVND (reference sequence). The CDR3 is 15 amino acids. With 10 bases clipped from V and 6 bases from J, the junction kept 15 bases outside the gene matches. The CDR3 loop is CATYSRGQDGDTQYF. For the CDR3, the DNA is TGTGCCACCTATAGTAGGGGACAGGACGGGGATACGCAGTATTTT. Drawing the rest from reference TRBV19 and TRBJ2-3, the complete variable domain is DGGITQSPKYLFRKEGQNVTLSCEQNLNHDAMYWYRQDPGQGLRLIYYSQIVNDFQKGDIAEGYSVSREKKESFPLTVTSAQKNPTAFYLCATYSRGQDGDTQYFGPGTRLTVL.

CDR3 amino acids: CASSGTGQETQYF. CDR3 nucleotide sequence: TGTGCCAGCAGCGGGACAGGGCAAGAGACCCAGTACTTC. The genes are TRBV7-2 and TRBJ2-5, with 9 bases identical to TRBD1. Germline V gene sequence: CDR1 SGHTA, CDR2 FQGNSA. CDR3 length equals 13 residues. The V segment lost 5 bases and the J segment 2 bases; nucleotides outside the gene matches: 0. The whole variable domain, filled in from reference TRBV7-2 and TRBJ2-5, reads GAGVSQSPSNKVTEKGKDVELRCDPISGHTALYWYRQSLGQGLEFLIYFQGNSAPDKSGLPSDRFSAERTGGSVSTLTIQRTQQEDSAVYLCASSGTGQETQYFGPGTRLLVL.

The V call is TRBV20-1, the J call TRBJ1-3; D might be TRBD1 (5 bases). CDR1 and CDR2 (germline): DFQATT, SNEGSKA (reference sequence). The V gene lost 3 bases and the J gene lost 2 bases, with 8 bases spanning the gap. CDR3 length equals 13 residues. The CDR3 DNA sequence: TGCAGTGCTAGTTCAGGGACTGGAAACACCATATATTTT. Translation: CSASSGTGNTIYF.

J is TRBJ1-4 and V is TRBV7-9, with TRBD1 identical over 7 bases. V shed 5 bases and J 7 bases; nucleotides not matched to a gene: 4. Germline V gene data show CDR1 as SEHNR and CDR2 as FQNEAQ (reference sequence). The CDR3 sequence is 13 residues long. The CDR3 coding sequence is TGTGCCAGCAGCCAAGACAGGGCTGAAAAACTGTTTTTT. Its translation is CASSQDRAEKLFF.

The chain has TRBV28 and TRBJ2-3, with a tentative D call TRBD2 (6 bases). Trimming removed 3 bases from V and 3 bases from J, with 10 bases in between. Per germline, CDR1 MDHEN and CDR2 SYDVKM. This CDR3 is 14 amino acids long. Written as DNA, the CDR3 is TGTGCCAGCAGTTTCGGGGGATTGACAGATACGCAGTATTTT. This codes for CASSFGGLTDTQYF.

The rearrangement links TRBV4-1 to TRBJ2-7, with TRBD1 as a possible D gene (5 bases). The CDR3 loop spans 17 amino acids. The germline CDR1 and CDR2 sequences are MGHRA and YSYEKL. V was trimmed by 0 bases and J by 2 bases, leaving 17 bases between them. Written as DNA, the CDR3 is TGCGCCAGCAGCCAAGATTCGGTGGTCGCAGGGCCCTACGAGCAGTACTTC. It is translated as CASSQDSVVAGPYEQYF.

The gene calls are TRBV2 and TRBJ2-1, with 11 bases matching TRBD1. The CDR3 sequence is 15 residues long. The V and J ends lost 6 bases and 8 bases, in that order; junction bases with no gene match: 9. Per germline, CDR1 SNHLY and CDR2 FYNNEI. The CDR3 DNA follows: TGTGCCAGCAGACGGACAGGGGGCGTAGGCCATGAGCAGTTCTTC. Protein product: CASRRTGGVGHEQFF.

The CDR3 protein is CASSPWTAEGTEAFF. The DNA for the CDR3 is TGTGCCAGCTCACCATGGACAGCCGAAGGTACTGAAGCTTTCTTT. The chain recombines TRBV18 with TRBJ1-1, with D perhaps TRBD1 (6 bases). The V end was cut by 2 bases, the J end by 5 bases, with 15 bases between. The CDR3 contains 15 residues. The germline V gene has CDR1 KGHSH and CDR2 LQKENI.

This chain links TRBV5-1 with TRBJ2-1; 8 bases are shared with TRBD1. CDR3 length equals 15 residues. Losses at the gene ends were 4 bases for V and 3 bases for J; bases not matched to a gene: 6. Per the germline V gene, CDR1 is SGHRS and CDR2 is YFSETQ. CDR3 DNA sequence: TGCGCCAGCAGCCCAGGGGGCCAACTCTACAATGAGCAGTTCTTC. This translates into CASSPGGQLYNEQFF.

The CDR3 nucleotides are TGTGCCAGCAGCACCCGGGAGGGGGCCAACTATGGCTACACCTTC. Translated: CASSTREGANYGYTF. The gene calls are TRBV7-2 and TRBJ1-2, with 7 bases identical to TRBD1. Germline CDR1 SGHTA, CDR2 FQGNSA. V lost 5 bases, J lost 2 bases, and 8 bases stayed unmatched. CDR3 length equals 15 residues.

V is TRBV10-3 and J is TRBJ2-7, with TRBD1 matching over 7 bases. Germline loops: CDR1 ENHRY, CDR2 SYGVKD. Trimming at V came to 5 bases and at J to 3 bases, leaving 10 bases not matched to a gene. The CDR3 sequence is 15 residues long. The CDR3 here is CAISIGQEEYYEQYF. In DNA form, the CDR3 reads TGTGCCATCAGTATAGGACAGGAAGAGTACTACGAGCAGTACTTC.

V and J are TRBV27 and TRBJ2-7; 9 bases line up with TRBD1. Germline V CDR1 and CDR2: MNHEY, SMNVEV (reference sequence). Unmatched junction bases numbered 5, after V lost 6 bases and J lost 2 bases. The CDR3 covers 14 residues. This CDR3 reads CASSLQGAAYEQYF. In DNA form, the CDR3 reads TGTGCCAGCAGCCTACAGGGGGCTGCCTACGAGCAGTACTTC.

The chain employs TRBV19 and TRBJ1-1; 7 nucleotides agree with TRBD1. Germline V gene sequence: CDR1 LNHDA, CDR2 SQIVND (reference sequence). This CDR3 spans 15 amino acids. The J segment lost 5 bases and the V segment lost 7 bases, leaving 13 bases of the junction unmatched. The CDR3 spells CASIGQVTGWTEAFF. The CDR3 nucleotides are TGTGCCAGTATCGGACAGGTGACTGGGTGGACTGAAGCTTTCTTT.

This chain links TRBV4-2 with TRBJ2-7; D uncertain. The CDR3 consists of 13 residues. V was pared by 1 base and J by 6 bases, with 10 bases between. Germline V gene data show CDR1 as LGHNA and CDR2 as YNFKEQ. CDR3 coding DNA: TGTGCCAGCAGCCAAGTCACAGCCTCCGAGCAGTACTTC. Amino acid sequence: CASSQVTASEQYF.

Here the CDR3 reads CASSSVARLSFYEQYF. The CDR3 DNA follows: TGTGCCAGCAGTTCGGTCGCCCGACTTTCTTTCTACGAGCAGTACTTC. The rearrangement links TRBV27 to TRBJ2-7; D gene uncertain. Germline CDR1 and CDR2: MNHEY and SMNVEV (reference sequence). The CDR3 has 16 residues. V lost 4 bases to trimming and J lost 3 bases, with 19 bases between them.

With regard to this clone: The sample has other DNA sequences that encode this CDR3 too. V gene TRBV7-2 combines with J gene TRBJ2-5; D gene uncertain. Germline V gene lookup returns CDR1 SGHTA and CDR2 FQGNSA. The length of the CDR3 is 14 residues. V gave up 2 bases and J gave up 1 base, with 8 bases separating them. CDR3 nucleotides: TGTGCCAGCAGCTTACGCCGGAGCCAAGAGACCCAGTACTTC. Translating it yields CASSLRRSQETQYF.